This TCR beta chain derives from a study of beta chain features in type 1 diabetes. Study-wide background: Across every sample, around 98 million sorted cells were examined in total.

Expressed TCRB transcripts got sequenced, as all isolated RNA was reverse transcribed. Some clones are missing from TCRdb's copy, which holds only in-frame ones; the method was immunoSEQ multiplex PCR. The table has 850,000 to 900,000 clones, about 17% seen once. Trimming pared 4 bases from V and 1 base from J, leaving 11 bases between. CDR1 and CDR2 from the germline V gene are SGHAT and FQNNGV. There are 15 residues in the CDR3. This clone was counted only a few times. The receptor was isolated from a woman younger than 30 in good health. The V gene is TRBV11-2, the J gene TRBJ2-1, with a possible D match to TRBD2 (6 bases). The sample comprised naive CD4+ T cells from blood. As DNA, the CDR3 is TGTGCCAGCAGCTCCCTAGCGTTATCCTACAATGAGCAGTTCTTC. Protein sequence: CASSSLALSYNEQFF.